These T cell receptor beta chains were read from a single sample in a study of read filtering for tumor transcriptome and immune sequencing. Each CDR3 protein gets one entry after TCRdb re-called the reads with MiXCR. This table has around 140,000 distinct CDR3 sequences, around 14% appearing once. Material for sequencing was a population of CD138-negative cells sorted from bone marrow. The receptor set was obtained from a donor at least 40 years old with multiple myeloma. Each CDR3 is given with its conserved first and last residue. D genes are given only for firm matches.

>TRBV18|.|TRBJ2-5
CASSPGGQETQYF
>TRBV9|TRBD1|TRBJ2-5
CASSVEPWTGIETQYF
>TRBV20-1|.|TRBJ1-5
CSARDGSSNQPQHF
>TRBV6-4|.|TRBJ2-3
CARDSRGDCTDTQYF
>TRBV7-3|.|TRBJ1-5
CASSLKLTESNQPQHF
>TRBV4-1|.|TRBJ2-3
CASSQRVAEGDTQYF
>TRBV20-1|TRBD1|TRBJ1-2
CSARRGGTGHYGYTF
>TRBV24-1|TRBD2|TRBJ2-2
CATRGGPGTGELFF
>TRBV12-3/TRBV12-4|.|TRBJ2-7
CASSPRMGSSYEQYF
>TRBV20-1|TRBD1|TRBJ1-5
CSAGDREGQPQHF
>TRBV28|.|TRBJ2-3
CASVPGGGTNTDTQYF
>TRBV5-4|.|TRBJ2-3
CASSADMISTDTQYF
>TRBV12-3/TRBV12-4|TRBD2|TRBJ2-1
CASSPVETSGDNEQFF
>TRBV9|.|TRBJ1-5
CASSVDPVQPQHF
>TRBV23-1|.|TRBJ1-5
CASSQSDYVYNQPQHF
>TRBV20-1|TRBD1|TRBJ2-7
CSARESGQGYEQYF
>TRBV19|TRBD1|TRBJ2-1
CASISGTGGNEQFF
>TRBV6-5|.|TRBJ1-1
CASESGMNTEAFF
>TRBV12-3/TRBV12-4|TRBD2|TRBJ2-1
CASSVAGSYNEQFF
>TRBV29-1|.|TRBJ1-2
CSVDHRNYGYTF
>TRBV11-2|.|TRBJ1-2
CASSLGLGLGYTF
>TRBV13|.|TRBJ1-1
CASSSTGGNAEAFF
>TRBV12-3/TRBV12-4|.|TRBJ1-1
CASSSRGENTEAFF
>TRBV19|TRBD2|TRBJ2-7
CASSMEASGSYEQYF
>TRBV9|.|TRBJ1-5
CASSDTGNPNQPQHF
>TRBV11-3|.|TRBJ2-1
CASSPGIYNEQFF
>TRBV28|TRBD1|TRBJ1-4
CASSPGQGLGNEKLFF
>TRBV20-1|TRBD1|TRBJ1-1
CSARGLGGVNTEAFF
>TRBV29-1|TRBD1|TRBJ1-1
CSVDLQGLNTEAFF
>TRBV7-9|.|TRBJ2-5
CASSVATNWKTQYF
>TRBV29-1|.|TRBJ1-1
CSVVGVGVGTEAFF
>TRBV5-4|.|TRBJ1-1
CASSLDSGRTEAFF
>TRBV4-3|TRBD1|TRBJ2-2
CASSWGQQGKNTGELFF
>TRBV2|TRBD2|TRBJ2-1
CASTKREMYNEQFF